Listed here are 27 T cell receptor beta chains from one sample, sequenced in a study of tumor-infiltrating lymphocytes in primary liver carcinoma. Germline DNA was also extracted, while the blood RNA originated from unsorted whole blood. TCR beta cDNA was made from 450 to 550 ng total RNA with a constant-region primer. Three-round nested multiplex PCR performed with slightly modified ARM-PCR produced the TCR beta libraries. Use of TRBV1-TRBV30 forward primers with a C-beta reverse primer characterized the first two PCR rounds, which lasted roughly 9 cycles each. One entry per CDR3 protein results from TCRdb running MiXCR on the multiplex PCR reads. The sample carries around 330,000 distinct CDR3 sequences, less than 75% recorded once. Sequenced material: peripheral blood. The receptors derive from a man aged 40-49 years with primary liver carcinoma and hepatitis B virus infection.

This clonotype came up once. This sequence may be a read error, since a much larger clone differs from it by one base. The chain carries TRBV29-1 and TRBJ2-5, with a tentative D call TRBD2 (7 bases). From germline, CDR1 is SQVTM and CDR2 ANQGSEA. Trimming removed 7 bases from V and 5 bases from J, with 17 bases in between. This CDR3 has 13 residues. The CDR3 loop reads CSACGGPGETQYF. CDR3 nucleotides: TGCAGCGCCTGCGGGGGCCCGGGGGAGACCCAGTACTTC.

A remark on this clonotype: Compared with germline, one end of the junction differs, possibly owing to a read error. The V gene is TRBV6-6, the J gene TRBJ2-6; possibly TRBD1 for D (5 bases). This CDR3 spans 13 amino acids. Germline-derived CDR1 and CDR2 are MNHNY and SVGAGI (reference sequence). In DNA form, the CDR3 reads TGTGCCAGCATTCTCTCTGGGGCCAACGTCCCGACTTTC. Translating it yields CASILSGANVPTF.

This chain links TRBV6-1 with TRBJ2-5; 10 bases agree with TRBD1. The J segment lost 7 bases and the V segment lost 4 bases, leaving 9 bases of the junction unmatched. The CDR3 runs 15 residues. Per germline, CDR1 MNHNS and CDR2 SASEGT. CDR3 region: CASSGQGATEGTQYF. CDR3 bases: TGTGCCAGCAGTGGACAGGGGGCAACGGAAGGGACCCAGTACTTC.

This clonotype was seen only a few times. The V gene is TRBV5-5, the J gene TRBJ2-7; D possibly corresponds to TRBD2 (7 bases). The V end lost 2 bases, the J end lost 3 bases, and 18 bases lay between the germline ends. The CDR3 is 16 amino acids. Germline CDR1 SGHKS, CDR2 YYEKEE (reference sequence). The DNA for the CDR3 is TGTGCCAGCAGCTTCCGAGGGGGGGGTACTGACTACGAGCAGTACTTC. Protein product: CASSFRGGGTDYEQYF.

Note on this clonotype: This may be a read error, as it is one base from a much larger clone. The V gene is TRBV28, the J gene TRBJ1-1; the D is unclear. The CDR3 sequence is 14 residues long. V gave up 1 base and J gave up 2 bases, with 8 bases separating them. The germline gives CDR1 MDHEN, CDR2 SYDVKM. The CDR3 spells CASSLLPGNTEAFF. The CDR3 DNA reads as TGTGCCAGCAGTTTATTGCCCGGAAACACTGAAGCTTTCTTT.

For this clonotype: As the CDR3 is not closed by the conserved phenylalanine or tryptophan, this likely results from a read error. The chain carries TRBV28 and TRBJ2-1, with D perhaps matching TRBD1 (6 bases). Trimming removed 5 bases at V and 2 bases at J, with 10 bases between. Germline V gene data show CDR1 as MDHEN and CDR2 as SYDVKM. The CDR3 extends over 14 amino acids. The CDR3 region has the DNA TGTGCCAGCAGTCTACAGGGCCCCTACAATGAGCAGTTCTCC. Translation gives CASSLQGPYNEQFS.

This chain connects TRBV11-2 to TRBJ2-5, with TRBD2 identical over 9 bases. V lost 6 bases to trimming and J lost 1 base; unmatched junction nucleotides: 9. This CDR3 is built from 16 residues. CDR1 and CDR2 from the germline V gene are SGHAT and FQNNGV. CDR3 in DNA: TGTGCCAGCAGTTCAAACAGCGGGAGGTCCCAAGAGACCCAGTACTTC. It is translated as CASSSNSGRSQETQYF.

This clonotype came up a few times. Here the CDR3 reads CASSFSGTLGYEQYF. CDR3 coding DNA: TGTGCCAGCAGTTTTAGCGGGACCCTTGGCTACGAGCAGTACTTC. This sequence joins TRBV28 and TRBJ2-7; 8 bases align to TRBD2. Germline CDR1 is MDHEN and CDR2 is SYDVKM. The junction had 7 bases not matched to a gene; V was cut back by 3 bases and J by 3 bases. This CDR3 is 15 amino acids long.

Points on this clonotype: A clone one base away is much larger, so this may be a read error. The genes are TRBV5-4 and TRBJ2-5; D possibly corresponds to TRBD2 (6 bases). Germline values: CDR1 SGHNT, CDR2 YYREEE (reference sequence). The CDR3 loop spans 15 amino acids. The CDR3 DNA follows: TGTGACAGCAGCCCCCGGGGGAAAGGCCGAGAGACCCAGTACTTC. Protein: CDSSPRGKGRETQYF. Filled out from reference TRBV5-4 and TRBJ2-5, the complete variable domain reads ETGVTQSPTHLIKTRGQQVTLRCSSQSGHNTVSWYQQALGQGPQFIFQYYREEENGRGNFPPRFSGLQFPNYSSELNVNALELDDSALYLCDSSPRGKGRETQYFGPGTRLLVL.

About this clonotype: A read error may be the cause here, since a much bigger clone is one base away. The chain recombines TRBV18 with TRBJ2-7; D unresolved. Trimming took 4 bases from V and 3 from J, leaving 13 bases between them. CDR1 KGHSH and CDR2 LQKENI come from the germline V gene. CDR3 length equals 14 residues. The CDR3 sequence: CASSQDGFYYEQYF. The CDR3, as DNA: TGTGCCAGCTCACAGGATGGATTCTACTACGAGCAGTACTTC.

V usage is TRBV30 and J usage is TRBJ2-2; D not certain. The germline gives CDR1 GTSNPN, CDR2 SVGIG (reference sequence). The V gene lost 6 bases and the J gene lost 0 bases, with 8 bases spanning the gap. The CDR3 is made up of 13 amino acids. The DNA for the CDR3 is TGTGCCTGCCTCTACGCGAACACCGGGGAGCTGTTTTTT. It codes for CACLYANTGELFF.

The J gene is TRBJ2-3, the V gene TRBV6-5; D is undetermined. This CDR3 spans 15 amino acids. Germline V gene sequence: CDR1 MNHEY, CDR2 SVGAGI. Trimming removed 5 bases from V and 5 bases from J, with 17 bases in between. The CDR3 region is CASSPGAVYQDTQYF. The CDR3 DNA reads TGTGCCAGCAGTCCGGGCGCTGTCTATCAAGATACGCAGTATTTT.

With regard to this clonotype: A much larger clone lies one base from this, so it may be a read error. This chain uses TRBV4-2 with TRBJ2-1; D remains ambiguous. The CDR3 contains 13 residues. Germline assignment: CDR1 LGHNA and CDR2 YNFKEQ. CDR3 sequence (DNA): TGTGCCAGCAGCCATCAGTCCTACAATGAGCACTTCTTC. Encoded protein: CASSHQSYNEHFF.

Points on this clonotype: Relative to the germline gene, one junction end is altered; a read error may explain this. The rearrangement uses TRBV4-2 and TRBJ2-3; weak D call: TRBD2 (6 bases). The CDR3 extends over 15 amino acids. Germline CDR1 reads LGHNA; CDR2 reads YNFKEQ. CDR3 residues: CVSSPKEGLADTQYF. The CDR3 DNA reads TGTGTCAGCAGCCCTAAGGAGGGACTCGCAGATACGCAGTATTTC.

This sequence joins TRBV7-9 and TRBJ2-1; 8 nucleotides agree with TRBD2. CDR1 is SEHNR, CDR2 FQNEAQ, per germline (reference sequence). J was trimmed by 5 bases and V by 5 bases; bases with no gene match: 14. CDR3 length: 17 residues. CDR3 amino acids: CASSPPGGEGVNNEQFF. Written as DNA, the CDR3 is TGTGCCAGCAGCCCCCCCGGGGGGGAAGGAGTCAACAATGAGCAGTTCTTC. Complete variable domain (other parts from reference TRBV7-9 and TRBJ2-1): DTGVSQNPRHKITKRGQNVTFRCDPISEHNRLYWYRQTLGQGPEFLTYFQNEAQLEKSRLLSDRFSAERPKGSFSTLEIQRTEQGDSAMYLCASSPPGGEGVNNEQFFGPGTRLTVL.

This clonotype has ten or more counts. The chain combines TRBV12-3 or TRBV12-4 with TRBJ1-1; 8 bases align to TRBD1. This CDR3 has 13 amino acids. Losses at the gene ends were 6 bases for V and 3 bases for J; bases not matched to a gene: 3. As DNA, the CDR3 is TGTGCCAGCAGGTCGGACAGGGACACTGAAGCTTTCTTT. It encodes CASRSDRDTEAFF.

Remarks on this clonotype: This CDR3 fails to terminate in the conserved phenylalanine or tryptophan, so it likely reflects a read error. The chain recombines TRBV29-1 with TRBJ2-1; no clear D. The CDR3 length is 14 residues. The germline V gene has CDR1 SQVTM and CDR2 ANQGSEA. In DNA form, the CDR3 reads TGCAGCTTTGAAGTTGCTAGAAACTACAATGAGCAGTTCTTA. This sequence encodes CSFEVARNYNEQFL.

This chain joins TRBV30 and TRBJ2-3; D is ambiguous. Germline loops: CDR1 GTSNPN, CDR2 SVGIG (reference sequence). Trimming removed 0 bases from V and 1 base from J, with 8 bases in between. The CDR3 is made up of 14 amino acids. Here the CDR3 DNA reads TGTGCCTGGAGTGTGAGCAGCCGCACAGATACGCAGTATTTT. Its translation: CAWSVSSRTDTQYF.

This clonotype was detected only a few times. Sequence at one end of the junction differs from germline and may be a read error. This sequence joins TRBV11-2 and TRBJ2-6, with a possible D match to TRBD2 (5 bases). The CDR3 length is 15 residues. The germline V gene has CDR1 SGHAT and CDR2 FQNNGV. The CDR3 reads CTSSSGYSGANVLTF. In DNA, the CDR3 is TGTACCAGCAGCTCGGGATACTCTGGGGCCAACGTCCTGACTTTC.

Of note for this clonotype: Germline and junction disagree at one end, which may indicate a read error. The rearrangement joins TRBV11-2 to TRBJ2-7, with a weak D call TRBD2 (6 bases). Germline V gene data show CDR1 as SGHAT and CDR2 as FQNNGV. The length of the CDR3 is 13 residues. CDR3 residues: CAGSGSGWNERYF. Here the CDR3 DNA reads TGTGCCGGCAGCGGAAGCGGGTGGAACGAGCGGTACTTC.

This clonotype was counted ten times or more. The V call is TRBV29-1, the J call TRBJ2-3; TRBD1 might be the D (6 bases). Trimming left V 8 bases short and J 0 bases short, with 12 bases between. The CDR3 has 13 residues. From germline, CDR1 is SQVTM and CDR2 ANQGSEA. The CDR3 reads CSSRTASTDTQYF. The CDR3 DNA sequence: TGCAGCTCTCGGACAGCTAGCACAGATACGCAGTATTTT.

This clonotype was picked up a small number of times. The V gene is TRBV6-1, the J gene TRBJ2-5, with TRBD1 matching over 8 bases. V was pared by 6 bases and J by 5 bases, with 5 bases of the junction left unmatched. CDR3 length: 13 amino acids. Germline V gene data show CDR1 as MNHNS and CDR2 as SASEGT. The DNA of the CDR3 is TGTGCCAGCAGGTGGACAGGGAGTGAGACCCAGTACTTC. It translates to CASRWTGSETQYF.

This clonotype has more than one count but fewer than ten. Just one base apart from a much larger clone, this may be a read error. The rearrangement links TRBV29-1 to TRBJ2-5; possible D gene TRBD1, 5 bases. Germline lookup yields CDR1 SQVTM and CDR2 ANQGSEA. This CDR3 is 12 amino acids long. The CDR3 loop reads CNVRRDQETQYF. The CDR3 bases are TGCAACGTCCGCAGGGACCAAGAGACCCAGTACTTC.

As to this clonotype: This likely comes from a read error, as the CDR3 has no conserved phenylalanine or tryptophan at its end. Here the CDR3 reads CASSSRVTNTGELFI. DNA of the CDR3: TGCGCCAGCAGCTCCAGGGTCACGAACACCGGGGAGCTGTTTATT. J is TRBJ2-2 and V is TRBV5-1; D might be TRBD1 (5 bases). CDR1 and CDR2 from the germline V gene are SGHRS and YFSETQ. Trimming cost V 3 bases and J 0 bases, with 9 bases left between them. This CDR3 comprises 15 residues.

J is TRBJ1-4 and V is TRBV28, with 7 positions matching TRBD1. Trimming at V came to 6 bases and at J to 8 bases, leaving 9 bases not matched to a gene. This CDR3 has 14 amino acids. The germline gives CDR1 MDHEN, CDR2 SYDVKM. In nucleotides, the CDR3 is TGTGCCAGCAGGGACCGGGACAGTGTCGAAAAACTGTTTTTT. Amino acids: CASRDRDSVEKLFF.

The chain recombines TRBV12-3 or TRBV12-4 with TRBJ1-4; no clear D gene. V lost 2 bases, J lost 8 bases, and 9 bases lay in between. This CDR3 region has 13 residues. CDR3 coding DNA: TGTGCCAGCAGTTTATCTAGATTGGAAAAACTGTTTTTT. Protein: CASSLSRLEKLFF.

About this clonotype: One junction end does not reproduce the germline sequence, and a read error may be involved. The chain joins TRBV4-2 to TRBJ2-7; tentative D call: TRBD1 (5 bases). Germline assignment: CDR1 LGHNA and CDR2 YNFKEQ. The CDR3 loop spans 14 amino acids. The CDR3 protein is CPSSPGDSSYEQYF. CDR3 sequence (DNA): TGTCCCAGCAGCCCCGGAGACAGCTCCTACGAGCAGTACTTC.